The sequence of this TCR beta chain was determined in a study of graft-versus-host responses after intestinal transplantation. With 1 base clipped from V and 8 bases from J, the junction kept 6 bases outside the gene matches. The CDR3 is 13 residues long. CDR1 is SQVTM and CDR2 is ANQGSEA in the germline V gene. With regard to this clone: Its antigen is still unknown.

The repertoire was sequenced with immunoSEQ multiplex PCR; TCRdb's copy has only in-frame clones and lacks some. Of some 97,000 clones listed, roughly 87% are singletons. The TCR comes from a human donor who was the organ donor for an intestinal transplant. V is TRBV29-1 and J is TRBJ2-3, with 7 bases matching TRBD2. The sample here was unstimulated CD4+ T cells sorted from spleen or lymph node cells, taken before transplant. The CDR3 sequence is CSVEGGGRATQYF. Here the CDR3 DNA reads TGCAGCGTTGAAGGCGGGGGTCGGGCTACGCAGTATTTT.